The next 13 T cell receptor beta chains were all read from a single sample in a study of vaccination effects on CD4 cells after COVID-19. Antigen-specific CD4+ T cells were expanded (with viral peptide pools) by the ViraFEST assay ahead of sequencing. The culture ran for nine to eleven days, and then CD4+ T cells were isolated. The person had a PCR-confirmed SARS-CoV-2 infection during March to December 2020. Each participant was given two doses of one vaccine (BNT162b2 or mRNA-1273). The table came from immunoSEQ multiplex PCR; TCRdb's copy has only in-frame clones and leaves some out. The data show fewer than 15,000 clones, 73% seen once. The antigens these receptors bind are not known. The sequencing used CD4+ T cells from PBMCs cultured with HCoV-NL63 spike peptides, collected after COVID-19 vaccination. All receptors come from a human donor who had a prior SARS-CoV-2 infection.

The rearrangement links TRBV11-3 to TRBJ1-2, with 9 bases identical to TRBD1. CDR1 is SGHNT and CDR2 is YENEEA in the germline V gene. The CDR3 is 15 residues long. V lost 3 bases, J lost 7 bases, and 9 bases stayed unmatched. CDR3 nucleotide sequence: TGTGCCAGCAGCTTTAGAGGTGGGACAGGGTCTGGCTACACCTTC. Protein sequence: CASSFRGGTGSGYTF. The whole variable domain, filled in from reference TRBV11-3 and TRBJ1-2, reads EAGVVQSPRYKIIEKKQPVAFWCNPISGHNTLYWYLQNLGQGPELLIRYENEEAVDDSQLPKDRFSAERLKGVDSTLKIQPAELGDSAVYLCASSFRGGTGSGYTFGSGTRLTVV.

This clone has just a few counts. The chain is built from TRBV18 and TRBJ1-4, with a weak D call TRBD1 (6 bases). CDR3 length equals 15 residues. Trimming left V 3 bases short and J 8 bases short, with 16 bases between. CDR1 and CDR2 (germline): KGHSH, LQKENI. The CDR3 reads CASSPLGGGVEKLFF. The CDR3 region has the DNA TGTGCCAGCTCACCCCTCGGGGGGGGCGTCGAAAAACTGTTTTTT.

The chain recombines TRBV5-8 with TRBJ1-4; D unclear. The V end lost 2 bases, the J end lost 8 bases, and 19 bases lay between the germline ends. Germline CDR1 SGHTS, CDR2 YDEGEE. The CDR3 length is 16 residues. The CDR3 here is CASSFRNPGGYEKLFF. The CDR3 nucleotides are TGTGCCAGCAGCTTTAGAAACCCGGGAGGATACGAAAAACTGTTTTTT.

This sequence joins TRBV7-2 and TRBJ1-4, with TRBD1 identical over 8 bases. CDR3 length equals 16 residues. CDR1 and CDR2 (germline): SGHTA, FQGNSA. The V segment lost 1 base and the J segment 10 bases; nucleotides outside the gene matches: 11. In nucleotides, the CDR3 is TGTGCCAGCAGCTTAGGGTGGGGGGGACAGGTTGGAAAACTGTTTTTT. This sequence encodes CASSLGWGGQVGKLFF.

This clone showed up just a few times. This chain connects TRBV9 to TRBJ1-5, with D hard to call. The germline CDR1 and CDR2 sequences are SGDLS and YYNGEE. The CDR3 contains 15 residues. V was cut by 2 bases and J by 6 bases, with 15 bases left in between. The CDR3 DNA sequence: TGTGCCAGCAGCGTGCTTAGACTCGTTCTTCAGCCCCAGCATTTT. It specifies CASSVLRLVLQPQHF.

V usage is TRBV18 and J usage is TRBJ2-1; the match to TRBD2 covers 14 bases. This CDR3 region has 16 residues. Germline CDR1 is KGHSH and CDR2 is LQKENI. Trimming cost V 3 bases and J 12 bases; bases outside gene matches: 10. The CDR3 sequence: CASSPRLAGGQYRQFF. The CDR3, as DNA: TGTGCCAGCTCACCTCGACTAGCGGGGGGGCAGTACAGGCAGTTCTTC. Filled out from reference TRBV18 and TRBJ2-1, the complete variable domain reads NAGVMQNPRHLVRRRGQEARLRCSPMKGHSHVYWYRQLPEEGLKFMVYLQKENIIDESGMPKERFSAEFPKEGPSILRIQQVVRGDSAAYFCASSPRLAGGQYRQFFGPGTRLTVL.

In its sample, this clone was seen a few times. The chain joins TRBV27 to TRBJ2-1; D remains unclear. Germline V lookup: CDR1 MNHEY, CDR2 SMNVEV (reference sequence). The CDR3 loop spans 13 amino acids. V lost 6 bases to trimming and J lost 10 bases, with 16 bases between them. In DNA, the CDR3 is TGTGCCAGCAGACACGGGTATAGCATAGAGCAGTTCTTC. The encoded protein is CASRHGYSIEQFF.

The chain employs TRBV5-1 and TRBJ2-7; D is unclear. There are 15 residues in the CDR3. Germline CDR1 reads SGHRS; CDR2 reads YFSETQ. The germline V and J ends were trimmed by 3 bases and 2 bases, with 15 bases remaining between them. The CDR3 DNA follows: TGCGCCAGCAGCTCGACTCCTCACGTAACCTACGAGCAGTACTTC. This sequence encodes CASSSTPHVTYEQYF.

This clone was counted a single time. V is TRBV6-5 and J is TRBJ1-4; TRBD1 is a possible D gene (5 bases). This CDR3 comprises 15 residues. Trimming shortened V by 0 bases and J by 6 bases, and 11 bases separated the two germline ends. The V gene's germline CDR1 is MNHEY and CDR2 SVGAGI. CDR3 sequence: CASSYSPGLDEKLFF. In DNA form, the CDR3 reads TGTGCCAGCAGTTACTCTCCGGGACTAGATGAAAAACTGTTTTTT.

The rearrangement links TRBV19 to TRBJ2-1, with D perhaps TRBD2 (5 bases). Between the trimmed V and J ends, which lost 0 bases and 3 bases, there was a span of 9 bases. Germline V lookup: CDR1 LNHDA, CDR2 SQIVND (reference sequence). The CDR3 has 15 amino acids. In nucleotides, the CDR3 is TGTGCCAGTAGTATAGATTTGGGGAGCTACAATGAGCAGTTCTTC. It codes for CASSIDLGSYNEQFF.

The V call is TRBV9, the J call TRBJ2-1, with 7 bases aligning to TRBD1. After removal of 3 bases from V and 4 bases from J, the junction contained 7 bases not matched to a gene. This CDR3 has 15 amino acids. Looked up from germline, CDR1 is SGDLS and CDR2 is YYNGEE. This CDR3 is CASSASGTEYNEQFF. Written as DNA, the CDR3 is TGTGCCAGCAGCGCCTCCGGGACAGAATACAATGAGCAGTTCTTC. Full variable domain (missing parts from reference TRBV9 and TRBJ2-1): DSGVTQTPKHLITATGQRVTLRCSPRSGDLSVYWYQQSLDQGLQFLIQYYNGEERAKGNILERFSAQQFPDLHSELNLSSLELGDSALYFCASSASGTEYNEQFFGPGTRLTVL.

The chain employs TRBV3-1 (or the pseudogene TRBV3-2) and TRBJ1-4; tentative D call: TRBD1 (5 bases). CDR1 and CDR2 (germline): LGHDT, YNNKEL (reference sequence). With 0 bases removed from V and 0 bases from J, the gap between germline ends came to 11 bases. The CDR3 sequence is 17 residues long. CDR3 amino acids: CASSQDYARATNEKLFF. For the CDR3, the DNA is TGTGCCAGCAGCCAAGATTACGCCAGGGCAACTAATGAAAAACTGTTTTTT.

The rearrangement links TRBV6-1 to TRBJ1-3; D is unclear. CDR3 length equals 16 residues. Germline CDR1 and CDR2: MNHNS and SASEGT. Trimming took 1 base from V and 0 from J, leaving 10 bases between them. The CDR3 here is CASSEVGRGSGNTIYF. The CDR3 nucleotides are TGTGCCAGCAGTGAAGTTGGACGTGGCTCTGGAAACACCATATATTTT.